This record looks at one T cell receptor (beta chain) sequence and its context. No antigen is known for it. These data belong to a study of cytomegalovirus exposure and HLA in healthy donors. General study findings and limits: The authors later linked a missense DCLRE1C variant to TCR beta V- and J-gene trimming. Sequencing likely generated an artifact that appeared as a cluster of highly shared sequence variants. The study put 150 to 200 TCR beta chains on its list as cytomegalovirus-associated.

Both 60 Vbeta primers and 13 Jbeta primers went into the PCR. In the original workflow: Later reanalysis found 60 million to 90 million unique TCR beta chains, around 10 million of them shared. Generated by immunoSEQ multiplex PCR, the TCRdb table keeps only in-frame clones and is missing some. Clone size and V and J calls were adopted from that table, with D and trimming inferred from the DNA. The data show under 200,000 clones, roughly 80% seen once. This CDR3 is built from 14 residues. Germline V CDR1 and CDR2: SGHTA, FQGNSA. The ends lost 3 bases at V and 2 bases at J; junction bases unmatched: 3.

This clonotype was obtained from a male donor in good health and CMV-seropositive. Source material: PBMCs. J is TRBJ2-7 and V is TRBV7-2, with 8 bases aligning to TRBD1. CDR3 DNA: TGTGCCAGCAGCTTGGGACAGGCCCCCTACGAGCAGTACTTC. The encoded protein is CASSLGQAPYEQYF.